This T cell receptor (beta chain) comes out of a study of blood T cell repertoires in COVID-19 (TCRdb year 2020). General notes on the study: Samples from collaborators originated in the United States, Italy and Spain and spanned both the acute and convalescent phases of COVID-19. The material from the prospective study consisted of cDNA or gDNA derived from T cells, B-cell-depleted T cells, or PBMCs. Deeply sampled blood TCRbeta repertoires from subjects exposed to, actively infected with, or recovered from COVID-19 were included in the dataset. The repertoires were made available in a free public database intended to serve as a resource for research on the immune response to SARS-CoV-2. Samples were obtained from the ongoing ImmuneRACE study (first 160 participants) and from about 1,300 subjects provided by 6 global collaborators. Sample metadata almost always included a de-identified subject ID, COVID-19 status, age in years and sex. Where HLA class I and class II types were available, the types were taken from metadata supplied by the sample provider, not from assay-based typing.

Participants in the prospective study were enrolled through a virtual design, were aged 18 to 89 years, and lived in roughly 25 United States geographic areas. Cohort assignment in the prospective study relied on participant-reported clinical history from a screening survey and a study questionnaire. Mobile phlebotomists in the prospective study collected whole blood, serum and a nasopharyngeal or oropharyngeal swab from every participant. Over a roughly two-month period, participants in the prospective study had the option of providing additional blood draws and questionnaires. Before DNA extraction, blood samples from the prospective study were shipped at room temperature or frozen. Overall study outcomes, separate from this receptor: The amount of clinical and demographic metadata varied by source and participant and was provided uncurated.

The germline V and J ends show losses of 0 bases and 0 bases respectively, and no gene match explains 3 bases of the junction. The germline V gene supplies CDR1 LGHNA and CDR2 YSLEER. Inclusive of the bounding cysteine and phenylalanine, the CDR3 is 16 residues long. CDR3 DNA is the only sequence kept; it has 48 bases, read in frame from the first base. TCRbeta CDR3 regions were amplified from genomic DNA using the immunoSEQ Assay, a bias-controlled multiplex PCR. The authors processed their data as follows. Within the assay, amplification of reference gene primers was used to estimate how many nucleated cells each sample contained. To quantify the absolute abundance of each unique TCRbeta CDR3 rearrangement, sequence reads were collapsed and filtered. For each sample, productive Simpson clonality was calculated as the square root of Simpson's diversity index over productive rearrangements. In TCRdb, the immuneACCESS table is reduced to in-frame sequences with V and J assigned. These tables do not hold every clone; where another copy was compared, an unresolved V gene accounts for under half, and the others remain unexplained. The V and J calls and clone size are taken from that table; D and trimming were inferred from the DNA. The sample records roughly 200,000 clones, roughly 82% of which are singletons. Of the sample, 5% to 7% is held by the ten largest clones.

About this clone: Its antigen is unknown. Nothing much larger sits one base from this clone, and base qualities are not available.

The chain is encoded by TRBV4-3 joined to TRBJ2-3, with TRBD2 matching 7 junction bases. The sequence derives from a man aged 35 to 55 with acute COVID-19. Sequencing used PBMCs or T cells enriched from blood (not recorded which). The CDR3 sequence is CASSQEPSGSTDTQYF. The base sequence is TGCGCCAGCAGCCAAGAACCTAGCGGCAGCACAGATACGCAGTATTTT.